This is a list of T cell receptor beta chains from one sample in a study of blood T cell repertoires in COVID-19. TCRdb's copy holds only in-frame clones and misses some; the assay was immunoSEQ multiplex PCR. Of 70,000 or so clones listed, roughly 87% were seen once; the top ten hold roughly 28%. Source material: peripheral blood. All receptors derive from a woman aged 80 or over with active or convalescent COVID-19. Each CDR3 is given with its conserved first and last residue. Fields, in order: D gene, V gene, J gene, clone size, CDR3 protein, CDR3 DNA. A D gene is named only where the DNA matches it firmly. Clone size is stated in some rows and not others, as once, few, many or a class when expanded.

.,TRBV28,TRBJ1-3,.,CASSFKTGHSGNTIYF,TGTGCCAGCAGTTTCAAAACAGGCCACTCTGGAAACACCATATATTTT
TRBD2,TRBV4-1,TRBJ2-1,.,CASSQLLRAGGGNEQFF,TGCGCCAGCAGCCAACTTCTCCGCGCGGGGGGGGGAAATGAGCAGTTCTTC
.,TRBV24-1,TRBJ1-2,.,CATSDPRGRFYGYTF,TGTGCCACCAGTGATCCCCGGGGTCGTTTCTATGGCTACACCTTC
.,TRBV24-1,TRBJ2-3,.,CATSEPPRDTQYF,TGTGCCACCAGTGAGCCTCCCAGAGATACGCAGTATTTT
TRBD1,TRBV10-1,TRBJ1-5,.,CASSEPNLWYPGQGGNQPQHF,TGCGCCAGCAGTGAGCCCAACCTTTGGTATCCGGGACAGGGAGGCAATCAGCCCCAGCATTTT
TRBD1,TRBV14,TRBJ2-3,once,CASSPLDRVADTQYF,TGTGCCAGCAGCCCGCTGGACAGGGTTGCAGATACGCAGTATTTT
TRBD1,TRBV6-5,TRBJ1-2,.,CASRTGFGNYGYTF,TGTGCCAGCAGGACAGGGTTTGGAAACTATGGCTACACCTTC
.,TRBV19,TRBJ2-2,.,CASRRSGVRTGELFF,TGTGCCAGTAGACGATCAGGCGTGCGCACCGGGGAGCTGTTTTTT
.,TRBV30,TRBJ2-7,.,CAWSVQDYEQYF,TGTGCCTGGAGTGTACAGGATTACGAGCAGTACTTC
TRBD1,TRBV6-5,TRBJ1-1,.,CASKNSGTGDPRAFF,TGTGCCAGCAAAAACTCGGGGACAGGGGACCCCCGAGCTTTCTTT
.,TRBV6-2/TRBV6-3,TRBJ2-7,.,CASSSGGVYEQYF,TGTGCCAGCAGTTCGGGGGGCGTCTACGAGCAGTACTTC
TRBD2,TRBV3-1/TRBV3-2,TRBJ2-5,.,CASSQGAGGGETQYF,TGTGCCAGCAGCCAAGGAGCGGGGGGGGGAGAGACCCAGTACTTC
.,TRBV10-2,TRBJ2-3,.,CASSESRLSTDTQYF,TGCGCCAGCAGTGAGTCGAGGCTTTCCACAGATACGCAGTATTTT
.,TRBV7-6,TRBJ2-7,.,CASSLFGGPSYEQYF,TGTGCCAGCAGCTTATTCGGGGGACCCTCCTACGAGCAGTACTTC
TRBD1,TRBV2,TRBJ2-7,.,CASREDRDEQYF,TGTGCCAGCAGGGAGGACAGGGACGAGCAGTACTTC
TRBD1,TRBV5-6,TRBJ2-3,.,CASSLATQGPYTDTQYF,TGTGCCAGCAGCTTGGCCACACAGGGGCCCTACACAGATACGCAGTATTTT
.,TRBV13,TRBJ1-3,.,CASSFGQNSGNTIYF,TGTGCCAGCAGCTTCGGACAGAACTCTGGAAACACCATATATTTT
TRBD1,TRBV4-2,TRBJ1-3,few,CASSSGTAGNTIYF,TGTGCCAGCAGCTCCGGGACAGCTGGAAACACCATATATTTT
TRBD1,TRBV2,TRBJ1-4,few,CASKVDRDLEKLFF,TGTGCCAGCAAGGTCGACAGGGACCTTGAAAAACTGTTTTTT